Following are 17 T cell receptor beta chains from one sample sequenced in a study of blood T cell repertoires in COVID-19. TCRdb's copy holds only in-frame clones and misses some; the assay was immunoSEQ multiplex PCR. The data show over 250,000 clones, roughly 90% seen once. The sample taken for sequencing was peripheral blood. All receptors come from a man in his fifties with acute or convalescent COVID-19.

The V gene is TRBV5-6, the J gene TRBJ2-2; possibly TRBD2 for D (6 bases). V lost 0 bases and J lost 0, with 15 bases in between. Per the germline V gene, CDR1 is SGHDT and CDR2 is YYEEEE. The CDR3 extends over 18 amino acids. CDR3 sequence (DNA): TGTGCCAGCAGCTTGGGTGGGACGGGACTTACGAACACCGGGGAGCTGTTTTTT. This sequence encodes CASSLGGTGLTNTGELFF.

In this sample, this clone turned up once. V usage is TRBV7-3 and J usage is TRBJ2-3; TRBD1 matches at 10 bases. Germline V gene data show CDR1 as SGHTA and CDR2 as FQGTGA. This CDR3 comprises 16 residues. Trimming removed 5 bases from V and 3 bases from J; junction bases left unmatched: 8. CDR3 in amino acids: CASSPGGTGVTDTQYF. CDR3 bases: TGTGCCAGCAGCCCGGGCGGGACAGGGGTGACAGATACGCAGTATTTT.

The V gene is TRBV27, the J gene TRBJ2-7, with D uncertain. Germline V gene data show CDR1 as MNHEY and CDR2 as SMNVEV (reference sequence). V lost 2 bases to trimming and J lost 2 bases, with 16 bases between them. CDR3 length: 16 residues. The CDR3 nucleotides are TGTGCCAGCAGTTTAAGCGTAGTAATCCCGGCCTACGAGCAGTACTTC. Amino acid sequence: CASSLSVVIPAYEQYF.

J is TRBJ2-2 and V is TRBV4-2, with no clear D. This CDR3 comprises 14 residues. Trimming took 1 base from V and 7 from J, leaving 10 bases between them. Per the germline V gene, CDR1 is LGHNA and CDR2 is YNFKEQ. CDR3 DNA: TGTGCCAGCAGCCAAGTTCCCGGAGTCGGGGAGCTGTTTTTT. Its translation is CASSQVPGVGELFF.

The chain combines TRBV5-1 with TRBJ1-2, with 12 bases lining up with TRBD1. V lost 4 bases to trimming and J lost 5 bases; unmatched junction nucleotides: 12. CDR3 length: 17 amino acids. Germline CDR1 and CDR2: SGHRS and YFSETQ. This chain's CDR3 is CASSVGTGGDPPYGYTF. CDR3 sequence (DNA): TGCGCCAGCAGCGTCGGGACAGGGGGCGACCCTCCTTATGGCTACACCTTC.

The rearrangement links TRBV19 to TRBJ1-1; 10 bases are a match to TRBD1. The V gene's germline CDR1 is LNHDA and CDR2 SQIVND (reference sequence). J gave up 5 bases and V 10 bases, and 13 bases lay outside the gene matches. The CDR3 spans 15 residues. CDR3 coding DNA: TGTGCCACCAAAGGGACAGGGGTCGGTGGGACTGAAGCTTTCTTT. This translates into CATKGTGVGGTEAFF.

The chain combines TRBV2 with TRBJ1-5; no clear D. Trimming removed 1 base at V and 6 bases at J, with 13 bases between. The CDR3 totals 15 residues. Germline CDR1 is SNHLY and CDR2 is FYNNEI. CDR3 sequence: CASSEDGVMGQPQHF. For the CDR3, the DNA is TGTGCCAGCAGTGAAGACGGAGTTATGGGTCAGCCCCAGCATTTT.

The rearrangement joins TRBV30 to TRBJ2-3, with D possibly matching TRBD2 (6 bases). Per germline, CDR1 GTSNPN and CDR2 SVGIG (reference sequence). The V end was cut by 1 base, the J end by 4 bases, with 9 bases between. The CDR3 runs 13 residues. The DNA for the CDR3 is TGTGCCTGGAGTGGGGGGGTCCCAGATACGCAGTATTTT. Translation gives CAWSGGVPDTQYF.

The chain couples TRBV3-1 (or the pseudogene TRBV3-2) to TRBJ1-6; no clear D. This CDR3 contains 13 residues. V was shortened by 5 bases and J by 6 bases, with 8 bases between the two germline ends. Looked up from germline, CDR1 is LGHDT and CDR2 is YNNKEL (reference sequence). In DNA form, the CDR3 reads TGTGCCAGCAGCGCCACGGGTAATTCACCCCTCCACTTT. Its protein product is CASSATGNSPLHF.

The rearrangement joins TRBV4-2 to TRBJ2-3; 7 bases fit TRBD2. V shed 2 bases, J shed 0 bases, and the junction held 2 bases outside the gene matches. The CDR3 has 15 amino acids. Germline CDR1 reads LGHNA; CDR2 reads YNFKEQ. CDR3 bases: TGTGCCAGCAGCCAAAAAGCGGGGAGCACAGATACGCAGTATTTT. Its translation: CASSQKAGSTDTQYF.

The chain uses TRBV10-2 and TRBJ1-5; no definite D call. The germline CDR1 and CDR2 sequences are WSHSY and SAAADI. Trimming cost V 3 bases and J 4 bases, with 10 bases left between them. This CDR3 region has 14 residues. CDR3 DNA: TGCGCCAGCAGTGACAAGACACCTAATCAGCCCCAGCATTTT. Residues: CASSDKTPNQPQHF.

The chain has TRBV30 and TRBJ1-5; D is ambiguous. V was cut by 3 bases and J by 6 bases, with 18 bases left in between. CDR3 length: 15 amino acids. Per germline, CDR1 GTSNPN and CDR2 SVGIG (reference sequence). CDR3: CAWSVLEIRGQPQHF. The DNA for the CDR3 is TGTGCCTGGAGCGTCCTAGAGATCCGGGGTCAGCCCCAGCATTTT.

The chain is built from TRBV10-1 and TRBJ2-6, with 7 positions matching TRBD1. This CDR3 comprises 17 residues. Per the germline V gene, CDR1 is WNHNN and CDR2 is SYGVQD (reference sequence). The junction had 6 bases not matched to a gene; V was cut back by 4 bases and J by 0 bases. The CDR3 DNA follows: TGCGCCAGCAGTGCCGGGACAGCAAACTCTGGGGCCAACGTCCTGACTTTC. This codes for CASSAGTANSGANVLTF.

The rearrangement uses TRBV19 and TRBJ2-5; 10 positions agree with TRBD2. The CDR3 spans 15 residues. The junction had 6 bases not matched to a gene; V was cut back by 5 bases and J by 3 bases. CDR1 is LNHDA, CDR2 SQIVND, per germline (reference sequence). The CDR3 spells CASSYFGLAEETQYF. The CDR3 DNA follows: TGTGCCAGTAGTTACTTCGGACTAGCGGAAGAGACCCAGTACTTC. Complete variable domain (other parts from reference TRBV19 and TRBJ2-5): DGGITQSPKYLFRKEGQNVTLSCEQNLNHDAMYWYRQDPGQGLRLIYYSQIVNDFQKGDIAEGYSVSREKKESFPLTVTSAQKNPTAFYLCASSYFGLAEETQYFGPGTRLLVL.

CDR3 nucleotide sequence: TGTGCCAGCAGCTCCCTAGTGTCGGCCCTTAGGGGTAGCAATCAGCCCCAGCATTTT. Encoded protein: CASSSLVSALRGSNQPQHF. The V gene is TRBV7-8, the J gene TRBJ1-5, with D maybe TRBD1 (5 bases). This CDR3 has 19 residues. Per the germline V gene, CDR1 is SGHVS and CDR2 is FQNEAQ. Deletions cut 4 bases from V and 0 bases from J, with 22 bases between.

The chain joins TRBV18 to TRBJ2-7; 9 positions agree with TRBD1. The germline CDR1 and CDR2 sequences are KGHSH and LQKENI. This CDR3 is 15 amino acids long. Trimming took 0 bases from V and 6 from J; bases not matched to a gene: 6. The CDR3 here is CASSPPGDRVSEQYF. The DNA for the CDR3 is TGTGCCAGCTCACCACCGGGGGACAGGGTATCCGAGCAGTACTTC.

The chain uses TRBV3-1 (or the pseudogene TRBV3-2) and TRBJ2-3; D ambiguous. V was trimmed by 1 base and J by 6 bases, leaving 8 bases between them. Germline V gene lookup returns CDR1 LGHDT and CDR2 YNNKEL (reference sequence). The CDR3 is 13 residues long. CDR3 region: CASSQGAWDTQYF. CDR3 DNA sequence: TGTGCCAGCAGCCAAGGGGCCTGGGATACGCAGTATTTT.